The 10 T cell receptor beta chains in this list originate from one sample, sequenced in a study of human T cells and chemical hapten exposure. MiXCR, applied by TCRdb to the RACE reads, yields one record per CDR3 protein. The table includes 190,000 or so distinct CDR3 sequences, more than 25% detected once. Stated time point: pre-sensitization, week 0. The sample's treatment: therapeutic diphenylcyclopropenone sensitization with weekly scalp DPC. This sample comprised whole blood, obtained in connection with sensitization to the hapten diphenylcyclopropenone (DPC). The receptors were sampled from a woman in her 30s with alopecia areata. Some clones in this sample may be carry-over from other donors' samples.

The V call is TRBV7-3, the J call TRBJ2-6; 12 bases line up with TRBD1. CDR3 length: 18 amino acids. Germline loops: CDR1 SGHTA, CDR2 FQGTGA. V lost 5 bases to trimming and J lost 2 bases; unmatched junction nucleotides: 7. As DNA, the CDR3 is TGTGCCAGCAGCCCCTCGGGACAGGGGGCGACTGGGGCCAACGTCCTGACTTTC. This gives the protein CASSPSGQGATGANVLTF.

This clonotype was detected many times. The rearrangement joins TRBV10-2 to TRBJ2-1; D gene uncertain. This CDR3 has 12 residues. V dropped 0 bases and J dropped 8 bases, with 5 bases sitting between them. CDR1 is WSHSY and CDR2 is SAAADI in the germline V gene. The CDR3 sequence is CASSESVDEQFF. DNA for the CDR3: TGCGCCAGCAGTGAGTCTGTGGATGAGCAGTTCTTC.

J is TRBJ1-6 and V is TRBV2; D unclear. The V gene lost 6 bases and the J gene lost 3 bases, with 18 bases spanning the gap. The CDR3 is made up of 17 amino acids. Germline CDR1 is SNHLY and CDR2 is FYNNEI. The CDR3 sequence: CASSEVPPTLYNSPLHF. The CDR3 DNA reads TGTGCCAGCAGCGAGGTCCCCCCTACTCTCTATAATTCACCCCTCCACTTT.

The chain is built from TRBV20-1 and TRBJ1-1, with D uncertain. CDR1 and CDR2 from the germline V gene are DFQATT and SNEGSKA (reference sequence). The germline V and J ends were trimmed by 5 bases and 0 bases, with 7 bases remaining between them. CDR3 length equals 12 residues. This CDR3 is CSARTVNTEAFF. DNA for the CDR3: TGCAGTGCTCGGACGGTGAACACTGAAGCTTTCTTT.

The V call is TRBV5-4, the J call TRBJ2-6, with D possibly TRBD2 on 5 matching bases. CDR1 and CDR2 from the germline V gene are SGHNT and YYREEE (reference sequence). The V end lost 8 bases, the J end lost 2 bases, and 14 bases lay between the germline ends. This CDR3 contains 15 residues. The CDR3 region has the DNA TGTGCCAGTCGGCTGGGAGCCCCTGGGGCCAACGTCCTGACTTTC. Translating it yields CASRLGAPGANVLTF.

The chain carries TRBV5-1 and TRBJ2-5; D is ambiguous. The V end was cut by 3 bases, the J end by 5 bases, with 11 bases between. CDR1 is SGHRS and CDR2 is YFSETQ in the germline V gene. There are 13 residues in the CDR3. DNA for the CDR3: TGCGCCAGCAGCTACGGAGCCGGCGAGACCCAGTACTTC. Translating gives CASSYGAGETQYF.

The CDR3 bases are TGTGCCAGCGGAGTAGCGGGAGGATATGAGCAGTTCTTC. Amino acids: CASGVAGGYEQFF. The V and J genes are TRBV28 and TRBJ2-1; 10 positions agree with TRBD2. Germline assignment: CDR1 MDHEN and CDR2 SYDVKM. V lost 8 bases, J lost 8 bases, and 6 bases stayed unmatched. The CDR3 is made up of 13 amino acids.

The table lists this clonotype with many counts. V usage is TRBV9 and J usage is TRBJ2-3; 7 bases line up with TRBD1. Germline-derived CDR1 and CDR2 are SGDLS and YYNGEE. This CDR3 is built from 16 residues. V trimming: 3 bases; J trimming: 6 bases; junction bases outside the gene matches: 13. CDR3 bases: TGTGCCAGCAGCGAGGCCCACCTGGGGACAGTGGATACGCAGTATTTT. It codes for CASSEAHLGTVDTQYF.

This clonotype has a handful of counts. The chain carries TRBV4-2 and TRBJ2-1; the match to TRBD2 covers 13 bases. The germline gives CDR1 LGHNA, CDR2 YNFKEQ. V dropped 1 base and J dropped 2; count of bases not matched to a gene: 11. The CDR3 is 20 residues long. The CDR3 loop is CASSQALGLAGYTTYNEQFF. CDR3 bases: TGTGCCAGCAGCCAAGCTCTGGGACTAGCGGGATATACCACCTACAATGAGCAGTTCTTC.

V usage is TRBV7-3 and J usage is TRBJ1-6; 7 bases map to TRBD1. Looked up from germline, CDR1 is SGHTA and CDR2 is FQGTGA. The CDR3 is 15 residues long. After removal of 1 base from V and 8 bases from J, the junction contained 5 bases not matched to a gene. The CDR3 nucleotides are TGTGCCAGCAGCTTAATAGGAACAGGGGATTCACCCCTCCACTTT. Encoded protein: CASSLIGTGDSPLHF.